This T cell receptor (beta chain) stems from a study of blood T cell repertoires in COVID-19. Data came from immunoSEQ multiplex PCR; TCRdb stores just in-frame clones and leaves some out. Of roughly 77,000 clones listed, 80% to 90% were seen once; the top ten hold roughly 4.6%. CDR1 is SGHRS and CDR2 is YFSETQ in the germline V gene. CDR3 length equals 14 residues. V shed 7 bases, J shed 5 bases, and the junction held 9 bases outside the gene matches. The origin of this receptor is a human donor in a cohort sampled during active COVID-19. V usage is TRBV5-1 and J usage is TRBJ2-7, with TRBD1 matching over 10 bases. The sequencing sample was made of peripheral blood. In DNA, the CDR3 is TGCGCCAGCCGGCGACAGGGGGCGCCCCACGAGCAGTACTTC. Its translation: CASRRQGAPHEQYF.